The 11 T cell receptor beta chains below come from one sample, sequenced in a study of read filtering for tumor transcriptome and immune sequencing. From roughly 390 ng of RNA, a library with molecular barcoded alpha/delta and beta/gamma adaptors was made. TCRdb used MiXCR to reprocess the reads, holding one entry per CDR3 protein. The data contain 100,000 to 150,000 distinct CDR3 sequences, 13% of them singletons. Input material: a population of CD138-negative cells sorted from bone marrow. The receptors shown here come from a donor at least 40 years old with multiple myeloma.

This clonotype was observed at least ten times. The chain recombines TRBV4-1 with TRBJ2-1; 8 bases match TRBD2. With 0 bases clipped from V and 6 bases from J, the junction kept 16 bases outside the gene matches. Germline CDR1 MGHRA, CDR2 YSYEKL. The CDR3 covers 19 residues. Here the CDR3 DNA reads TGCGCCAGCAGCCAAGATTCGTCCAGGGATAGCGGGGTCCGCAATGAGCAGTTCTTC. Translated, it gives CASSQDSSRDSGVRNEQFF.

Regarding this clonotype: Possible read error: a much larger clone is one base away. V gene TRBV29-1 combines with J gene TRBJ1-4, with a tentative D call TRBD1 (6 bases). Germline loops: CDR1 SQVTM, CDR2 ANQGSEA. CDR3 length: 16 amino acids. Trimming took 8 bases from V and 0 from J, leaving 19 bases between them. The CDR3 DNA sequence: TGCAGCCTATGCCCGGGACACATAACAACTAATGAAAAACTGTTTTTT. Its protein is CSLCPGHITTNEKLFF. Full variable domain (outside the CDR3, taken from reference TRBV29-1 and TRBJ1-4): SAVISQKPSRDICQRGTSLTIQCQVDSQVTMMFWYRQQPGQSLTLIATANQGSEATYESGFVIDKFPISRPNLTFSTLTVSNMSPEDSSIYLCSLCPGHITTNEKLFFGSGTQLSVL.

For this clonotype: This sequence may be a read error, since a much larger clone differs from it by one base. The chain uses TRBV24-1 and TRBJ2-1, with 8 bases lining up with TRBD1. CDR3 size: 15 residues. In germline, CDR1 is KGHDR, CDR2 SFDVKD. This CDR3 reads CATSGTGQTENEQFF. CDR3 coding DNA: TGTGCCACGAGTGGGACAGGCCAGACGGAAAATGAGCAGTTCTTC.

This clonotype was picked up a small number of times. A far more abundant clone sits one base away, making this likely a read error. This chain connects TRBV3-1 to TRBJ1-1, with D possibly being TRBD1 (5 bases). The V end lost 3 bases, the J end lost 5 bases, and 13 bases lay between the germline ends. The CDR3 extends over 14 amino acids. The germline V gene encodes CDR1 LGHDT and CDR2 YNNKEL (reference sequence). The CDR3 nucleotides are TGTGCCAGCAGCCAGGAGCCCGAGGGGACTGAAGCTTTCTTT. This sequence encodes CASSQEPEGTEAFF. Variable domain in full (rest from reference TRBV3-1 and TRBJ1-1): DTAVSQTPKYLVTQMGNDKSIKCEQNLGHDTMYWYKQDSKKFLKIMFSYNNKELIINETVPNRFSPKSPDKAHLNLHINSLELGDSAVYFCASSQEPEGTEAFFGQGTRLTVV.

This clonotype appeared a few times. The rearrangement links TRBV6-5 to TRBJ2-4, with 8 bases aligning to TRBD1. J was trimmed by 3 bases and V by 5 bases; bases with no gene match: 6. CDR1 and CDR2 from the germline V gene are MNHEY and SVGAGI. The length of the CDR3 is 15 residues. The CDR3 bases are TGTGCCAGCAGTGACCAGGGGGCCAGCAAAAACATTCAGTACTTC. Its protein product is CASSDQGASKNIQYF.

This clonotype was recorded many times. This chain connects TRBV29-1 to TRBJ2-2; 7 nucleotides match TRBD1. Unmatched junction bases numbered 6, after V lost 5 bases and J lost 0 bases. Germline V gene lookup returns CDR1 SQVTM and CDR2 ANQGSEA. This CDR3 is 15 amino acids long. The chain's CDR3 is CSVRAGQANTGELFF. The CDR3 DNA is TGCAGCGTTCGGGCAGGACAGGCGAACACCGGGGAGCTGTTTTTT.

This clonotype was observed a handful of times. With a much larger clone just one base away, this may be a read error. The CDR3 spells CASSLNGGRLGEQLF. The CDR3, as DNA: TGTGCCAGCAGCTTAAATGGCGGGAGATTAGGTGAGCAGCTCTTC. The chain recombines TRBV7-2 with TRBJ2-1; TRBD2 matches at 7 bases. The CDR3 consists of 15 residues. CDR1 SGHTA and CDR2 FQGNSA come from the germline V gene.

This clonotype was counted at least ten times. The chain links TRBV2 to TRBJ2-1; 10 bases are shared with TRBD2. The germline gives CDR1 SNHLY, CDR2 FYNNEI. The trim removed 1 base at V and 10 bases at J, leaving 10 bases unmatched. The CDR3 extends over 16 amino acids. The CDR3: CASSEVRLAGAGEQFF. The CDR3 DNA reads as TGTGCCAGCAGTGAAGTAAGACTAGCGGGTGCGGGGGAGCAGTTCTTC.

For this clonotype: A much larger clone lies a single base off, so this may be a read error. The chain uses TRBV3-1 and TRBJ2-2; D may be TRBD1 (5 bases). V was pared by 3 bases and J by 5 bases, with 13 bases between. The germline V gene encodes CDR1 LGHDT and CDR2 YNNKEL (reference sequence). This CDR3 comprises 15 residues. The CDR3 sequence is CASSHDHRRTGELFF. The CDR3, as DNA: TGTGCCAGCAGCCACGATCACAGGCGAACCGGGGAGCTGTTTTTT.

In its sample, this clonotype was seen many times. The chain recombines TRBV11-1 with TRBJ2-3; D unresolved. Germline-derived CDR1 and CDR2 are SGHAT and FQDESV (reference sequence). This CDR3 spans 14 amino acids. Trimming cost V 5 bases and J 2 bases, with 11 bases left between them. The CDR3 nucleotides read TGTGCCAGCAGCAGAGCCGTCTTCACAGATACGCAGTATTTT. It encodes CASSRAVFTDTQYF.

This clonotype has ten or more counts. The rearrangement links TRBV15 to TRBJ1-4; 9 nucleotides line up with TRBD1. Germline V lookup: CDR1 LNHNV, CDR2 YYDKDF (reference sequence). The trim removed 0 bases at V and 5 bases at J, leaving 4 bases unmatched. CDR3 size: 16 residues. CDR3 bases: TGTGCCACCAGCAGAGATATTGGGACAGGGAATGAAAAACTGTTTTTT. Translating gives CATSRDIGTGNEKLFF.